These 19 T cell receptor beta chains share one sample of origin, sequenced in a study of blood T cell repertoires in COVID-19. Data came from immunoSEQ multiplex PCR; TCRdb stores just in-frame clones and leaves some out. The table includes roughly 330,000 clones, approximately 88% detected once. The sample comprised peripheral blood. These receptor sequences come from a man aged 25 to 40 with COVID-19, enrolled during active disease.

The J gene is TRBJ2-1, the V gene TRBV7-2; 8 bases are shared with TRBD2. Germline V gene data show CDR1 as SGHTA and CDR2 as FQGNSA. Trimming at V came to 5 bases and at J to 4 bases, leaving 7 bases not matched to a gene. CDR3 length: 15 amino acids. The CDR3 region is CASSPLAAPYNEQFF. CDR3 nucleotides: TGTGCCAGCAGCCCACTAGCGGCCCCGTACAATGAGCAGTTCTTC.

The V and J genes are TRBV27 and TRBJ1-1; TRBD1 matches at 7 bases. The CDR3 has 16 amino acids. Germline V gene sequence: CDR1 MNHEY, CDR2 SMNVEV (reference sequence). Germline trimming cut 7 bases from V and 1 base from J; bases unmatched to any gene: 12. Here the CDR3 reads CASTTLFGTANTEAFF. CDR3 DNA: TGTGCCAGCACCACCTTATTTGGGACAGCGAACACTGAAGCTTTCTTT.

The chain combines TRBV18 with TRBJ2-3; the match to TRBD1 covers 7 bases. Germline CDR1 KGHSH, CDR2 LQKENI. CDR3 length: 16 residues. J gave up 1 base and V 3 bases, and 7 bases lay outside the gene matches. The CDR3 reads CASSPRTGYRTDTQYF. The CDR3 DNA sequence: TGTGCCAGCTCACCTCGGACAGGCTACCGCACAGATACGCAGTATTTT.

The CDR3 sequence: CASSLVTGPGNTIYF. As DNA, the CDR3 is TGTGCCAGCAGCTTAGTCACAGGGCCCGGAAACACCATATATTTT. The chain joins TRBV7-9 to TRBJ1-3, with D possibly TRBD1 on 6 matching bases. Germline values: CDR1 SEHNR, CDR2 FQNEAQ (reference sequence). The CDR3 consists of 15 residues. With 1 base removed from V and 4 bases from J, the gap between germline ends came to 11 bases.

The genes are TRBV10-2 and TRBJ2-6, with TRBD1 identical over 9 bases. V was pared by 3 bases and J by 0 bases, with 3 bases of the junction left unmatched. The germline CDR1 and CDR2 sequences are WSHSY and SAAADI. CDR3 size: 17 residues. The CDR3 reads CASSDGQGISGANVLTF. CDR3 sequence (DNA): TGCGCCAGCAGTGACGGACAGGGGATCTCTGGGGCCAACGTCCTGACTTTC.

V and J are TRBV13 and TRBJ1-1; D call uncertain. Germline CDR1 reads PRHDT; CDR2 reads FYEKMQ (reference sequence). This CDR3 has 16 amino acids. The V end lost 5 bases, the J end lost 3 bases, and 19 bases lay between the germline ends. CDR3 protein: CASSLRGSWVDTEAFF. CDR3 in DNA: TGTGCCAGCAGCCTCCGAGGGTCGTGGGTGGACACTGAAGCTTTCTTT.

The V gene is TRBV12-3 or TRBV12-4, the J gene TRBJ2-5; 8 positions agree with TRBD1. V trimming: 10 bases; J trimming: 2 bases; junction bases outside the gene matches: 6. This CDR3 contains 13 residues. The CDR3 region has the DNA TGTGCCACCCGAGGACAGGGACAAGAGACCCAGTACTTC. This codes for CATRGQGQETQYF.

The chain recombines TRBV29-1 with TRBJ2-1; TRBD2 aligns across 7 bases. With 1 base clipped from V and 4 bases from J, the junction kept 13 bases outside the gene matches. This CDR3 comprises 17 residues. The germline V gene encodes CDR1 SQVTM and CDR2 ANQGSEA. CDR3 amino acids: CSVEVGGRGALYNEQFF. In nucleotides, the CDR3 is TGCAGCGTTGAAGTGGGCGGGAGAGGGGCTCTTTACAATGAGCAGTTCTTC.

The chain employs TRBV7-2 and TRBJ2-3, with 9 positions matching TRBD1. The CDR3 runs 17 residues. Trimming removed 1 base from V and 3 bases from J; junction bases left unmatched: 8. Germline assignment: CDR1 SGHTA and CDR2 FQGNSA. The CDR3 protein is CASSLVGTGRSTDTQYF. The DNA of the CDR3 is TGTGCCAGCAGCTTAGTTGGGACAGGGAGGAGTACAGATACGCAGTATTTT. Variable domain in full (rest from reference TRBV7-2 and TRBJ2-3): GAGVSQSPSNKVTEKGKDVELRCDPISGHTALYWYRQSLGQGLEFLIYFQGNSAPDKSGLPSDRFSAERTGGSVSTLTIQRTQQEDSAVYLCASSLVGTGRSTDTQYFGPGTRLTVL.

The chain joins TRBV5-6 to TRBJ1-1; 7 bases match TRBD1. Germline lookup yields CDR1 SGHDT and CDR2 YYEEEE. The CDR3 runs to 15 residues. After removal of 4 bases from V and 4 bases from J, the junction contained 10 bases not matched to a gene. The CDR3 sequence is CASSPNRGRGTEAFF. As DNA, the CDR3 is TGTGCCAGCAGCCCCAACAGGGGTAGGGGCACTGAAGCTTTCTTT.

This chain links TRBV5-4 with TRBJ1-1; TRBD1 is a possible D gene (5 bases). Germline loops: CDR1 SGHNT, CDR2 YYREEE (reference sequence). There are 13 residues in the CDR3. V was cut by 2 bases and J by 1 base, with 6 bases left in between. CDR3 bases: TGTGCCAGCAGCTTTACAGGGAACACTGAAGCTTTCTTT. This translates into CASSFTGNTEAFF.

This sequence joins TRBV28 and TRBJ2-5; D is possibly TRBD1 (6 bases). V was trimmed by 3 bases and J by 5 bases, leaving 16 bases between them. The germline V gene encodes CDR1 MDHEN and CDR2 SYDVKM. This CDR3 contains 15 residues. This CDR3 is CASSLPSGERETQYF. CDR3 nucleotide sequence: TGTGCCAGCAGTTTGCCGTCAGGGGAGAGGGAGACCCAGTACTTC.

CDR3 protein: CASSFGLAGEETQYF. CDR3 DNA sequence: TGTGCCAGTAGCTTCGGACTAGCGGGAGAGGAGACCCAGTACTTC. The chain links TRBV19 to TRBJ2-5; 13 bases match TRBD2. The CDR3 consists of 15 residues. The V segment lost 6 bases and the J segment 5 bases; nucleotides outside the gene matches: 6. Per the germline V gene, CDR1 is LNHDA and CDR2 is SQIVND (reference sequence).

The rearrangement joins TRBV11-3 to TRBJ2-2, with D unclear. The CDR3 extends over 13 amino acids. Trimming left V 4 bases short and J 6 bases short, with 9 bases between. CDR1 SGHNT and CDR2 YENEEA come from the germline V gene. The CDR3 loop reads CASSSTVAGELFF. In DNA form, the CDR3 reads TGTGCCAGCAGCTCCACGGTAGCCGGGGAGCTGTTTTTT.

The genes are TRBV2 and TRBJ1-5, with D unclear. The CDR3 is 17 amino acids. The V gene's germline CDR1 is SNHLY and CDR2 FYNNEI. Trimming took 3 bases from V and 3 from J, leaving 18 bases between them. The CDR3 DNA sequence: TGTGCCAGCAGTGATCGTAATTCGTGGGCGAACAATCAGCCCCAGCATTTT. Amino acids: CASSDRNSWANNQPQHF. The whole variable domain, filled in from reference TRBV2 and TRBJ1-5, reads EPEVTQTPSHQVTQMGQEVILRCVPISNHLYFYWYRQILGQKVEFLVSFYNNEISEKSEIFDDQFSVERPDGSNFTLKIRSTKLEDSAMYFCASSDRNSWANNQPQHFGDGTRLSIL.

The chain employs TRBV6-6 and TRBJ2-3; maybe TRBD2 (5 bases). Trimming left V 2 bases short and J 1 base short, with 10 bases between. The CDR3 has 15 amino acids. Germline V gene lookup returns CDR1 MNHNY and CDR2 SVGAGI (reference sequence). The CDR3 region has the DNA TGTGCCAGCAGTTACCTCAACGGGGGCACAGATACGCAGTATTTT. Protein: CASSYLNGGTDTQYF.

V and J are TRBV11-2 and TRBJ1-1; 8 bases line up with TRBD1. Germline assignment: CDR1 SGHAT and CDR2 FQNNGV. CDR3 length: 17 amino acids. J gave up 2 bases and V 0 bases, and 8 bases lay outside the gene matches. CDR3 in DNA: TGTGCCAGCAGCTTAGATAACAGGGGGACTAAAAACACTGAAGCTTTCTTT. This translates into CASSLDNRGTKNTEAFF.

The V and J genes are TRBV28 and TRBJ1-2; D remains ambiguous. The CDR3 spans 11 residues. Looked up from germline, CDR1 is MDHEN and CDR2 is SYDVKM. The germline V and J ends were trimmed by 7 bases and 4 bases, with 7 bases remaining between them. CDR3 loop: CASTWAYGYTF. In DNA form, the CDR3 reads TGTGCCAGCACCTGGGCCTATGGCTACACCTTC.

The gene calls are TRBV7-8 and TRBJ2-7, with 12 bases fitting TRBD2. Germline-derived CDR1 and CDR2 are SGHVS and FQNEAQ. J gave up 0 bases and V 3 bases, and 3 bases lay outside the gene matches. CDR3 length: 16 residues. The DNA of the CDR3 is TGTGCCAGCAGCTTCGGACTAGCGGGACGCTCCTACGAGCAGTACTTC. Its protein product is CASSFGLAGRSYEQYF.